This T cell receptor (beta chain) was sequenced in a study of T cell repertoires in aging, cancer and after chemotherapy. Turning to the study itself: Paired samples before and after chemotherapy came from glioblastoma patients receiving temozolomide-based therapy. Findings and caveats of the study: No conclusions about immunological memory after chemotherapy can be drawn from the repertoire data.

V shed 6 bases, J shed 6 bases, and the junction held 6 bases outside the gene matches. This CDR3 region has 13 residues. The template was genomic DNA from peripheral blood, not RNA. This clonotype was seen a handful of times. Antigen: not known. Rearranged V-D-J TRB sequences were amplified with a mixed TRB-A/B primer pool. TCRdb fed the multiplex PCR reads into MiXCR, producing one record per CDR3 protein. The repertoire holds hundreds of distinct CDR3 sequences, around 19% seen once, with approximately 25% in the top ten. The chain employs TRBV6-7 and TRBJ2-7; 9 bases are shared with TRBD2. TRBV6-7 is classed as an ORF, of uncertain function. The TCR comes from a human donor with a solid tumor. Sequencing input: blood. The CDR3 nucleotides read TGTGCCAGCAGCCCGGGACTAGCCCTCGAGCAGTACTTC. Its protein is CASSPGLALEQYF.